This TCR beta chain appears in the sequencing data of a study of blood T cell repertoires in COVID-19. About the study: The United States, Italy and Spain supplied acute and convalescent COVID-19 samples. The cDNA or gDNA used as material had been derived from T cells, B-cell-depleted T cells, or PBMCs.

Authors' processing steps: Reference gene primer amplification gave nucleated cell count estimates. Measured with immunoSEQ multiplex PCR; TCRdb has only the in-frame clones, and not every one. The V and J calls and clone size are taken from that table; D and trimming were inferred from the DNA. The sample lists about 75,000 clones, 90% seen once, with roughly 2.5% in the top ten. This clone was counted once. Germline CDR1 is SEHNR and CDR2 is FQNEAQ (reference sequence). The ends were cut back, 1 base at V and 5 bases at J, with 14 bases in the middle. CDR3 size: 16 residues. The sequence came from a human donor in a cohort sampled during active COVID-19. V gene TRBV7-9 combines with J gene TRBJ1-4; possibly TRBD1 for D (6 bases). Sequencing used peripheral blood. The CDR3 DNA reads as TGTGCCAGCAGCTTAGGGGAGACAGGTCCCAATGAAAAACTGTTTTTT. Translation: CASSLGETGPNEKLFF.